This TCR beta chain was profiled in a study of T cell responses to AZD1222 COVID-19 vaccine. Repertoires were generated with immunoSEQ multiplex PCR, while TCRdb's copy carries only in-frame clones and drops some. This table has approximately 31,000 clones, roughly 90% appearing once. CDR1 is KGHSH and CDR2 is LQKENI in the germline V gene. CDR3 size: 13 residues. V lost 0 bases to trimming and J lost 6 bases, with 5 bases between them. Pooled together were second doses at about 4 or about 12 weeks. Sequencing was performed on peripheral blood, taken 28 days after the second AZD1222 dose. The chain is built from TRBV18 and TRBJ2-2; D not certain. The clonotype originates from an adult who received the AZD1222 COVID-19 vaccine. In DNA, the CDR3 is TGTGCCAGCTCACCACCCTCGGCCGGGGAGCTGTTTTTT. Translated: CASSPPSAGELFF.